This T cell receptor beta chain was profiled in a study of T cells expressing NK-cell markers. Overall study context: Of eight sequenced donors, seven were HCMV-seropositive and one HCMV-seronegative. Study findings and constraints: Where a few donors were concerned, these clonotypes also led the CD3+CD56-NKG2C+ fraction.

For this clonotype: As yet, its antigen is unknown.

TCR beta cDNA was generated via 5'RACE template switching incorporating UMIs. TCRdb re-called the 5' RACE reads and shows each CDR3 protein once, DNA omitted. The table lists 450,000 to 600,000 distinct CDR3 sequences. Germline lookup yields CDR1 LNHNV and CDR2 YYDKDF (reference sequence). The CDR3 spans 13 residues. This chain links TRBV15 with TRBJ2-5; TCRdb's D gene call, TRBD1, goes unchecked for lack of DNA. The sequence was collected from a man between 18 and 35 years old in good health. The sample taken for sequencing was blood T cells: a sorted CD56 or NKG2C T cell subset, CD4+ or CD8+ T cells, or bulk PBMC T cells (not recorded which). The CDR3 sequence is CATAEQGLETQYF.